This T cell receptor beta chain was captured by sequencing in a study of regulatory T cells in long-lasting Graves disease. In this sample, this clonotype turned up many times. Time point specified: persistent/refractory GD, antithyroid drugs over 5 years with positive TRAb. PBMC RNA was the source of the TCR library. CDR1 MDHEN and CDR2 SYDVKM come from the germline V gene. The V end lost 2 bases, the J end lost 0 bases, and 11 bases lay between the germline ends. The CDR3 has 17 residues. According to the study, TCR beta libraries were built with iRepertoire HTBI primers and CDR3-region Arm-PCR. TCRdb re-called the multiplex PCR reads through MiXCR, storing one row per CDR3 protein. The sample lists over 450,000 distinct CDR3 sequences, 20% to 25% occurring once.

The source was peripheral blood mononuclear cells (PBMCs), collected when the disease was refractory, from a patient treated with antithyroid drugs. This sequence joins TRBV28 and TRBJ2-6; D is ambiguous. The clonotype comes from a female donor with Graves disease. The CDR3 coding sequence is TGTGCCAGCAGTTTAGGTCCAGGCACCTCTGGGGCCAACGTCCTGACTTTC. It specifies CASSLGPGTSGANVLTF. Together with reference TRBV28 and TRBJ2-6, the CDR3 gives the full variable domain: DVKVTQSSRYLVKRTGEKVFLECVQDMDHENMFWYRQDPGLGLRLIYFSYDVKMKEKGDIPEGYSVSREKKERFSLILESASTNQTSMYLCASSLGPGTSGANVLTFGAGSRLTVL.